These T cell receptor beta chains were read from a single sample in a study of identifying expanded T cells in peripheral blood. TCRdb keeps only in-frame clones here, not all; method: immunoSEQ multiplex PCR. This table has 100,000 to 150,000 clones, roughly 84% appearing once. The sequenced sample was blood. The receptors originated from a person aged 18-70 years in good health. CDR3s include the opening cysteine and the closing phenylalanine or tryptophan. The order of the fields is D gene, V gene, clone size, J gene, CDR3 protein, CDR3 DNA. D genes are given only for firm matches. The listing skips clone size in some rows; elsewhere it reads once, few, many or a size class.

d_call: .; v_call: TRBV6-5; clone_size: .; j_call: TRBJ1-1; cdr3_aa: CASSYGGAMNTEAFF; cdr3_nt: TGTGCCAGCAGTTACGGGGGGGCGATGAACACTGAAGCTTTCTTT
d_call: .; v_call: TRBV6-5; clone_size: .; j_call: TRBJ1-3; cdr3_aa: CASSQAGNTIYF; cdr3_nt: TGTGCCAGCAGTCAAGCCGGAAACACCATATATTTT
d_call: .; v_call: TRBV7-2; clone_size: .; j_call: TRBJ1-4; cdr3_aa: CASSHSIPGNPNEKLFF; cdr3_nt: TGTGCCAGCAGCCATTCTATTCCGGGGAACCCTAATGAAAAACTGTTTTTT
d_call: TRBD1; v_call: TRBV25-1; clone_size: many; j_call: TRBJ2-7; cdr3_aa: CASSDRTGNEQYF; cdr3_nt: TGTGCCAGCAGTGATAGGACAGGGAACGAGCAGTACTTC
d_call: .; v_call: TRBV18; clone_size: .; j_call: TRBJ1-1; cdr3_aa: CASSPGQMNTEAFF; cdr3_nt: TGTGCCAGCTCACCTGGACAGATGAACACTGAAGCTTTCTTT
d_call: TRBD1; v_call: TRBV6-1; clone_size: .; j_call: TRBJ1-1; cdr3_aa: CASARGGRNTEAFF; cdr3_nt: TGTGCCAGCGCAAGAGGGGGCAGGAACACTGAAGCTTTCTTT
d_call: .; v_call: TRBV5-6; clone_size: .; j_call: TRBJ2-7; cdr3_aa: CASSLQRLHLLEQYF; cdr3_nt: TGTGCCAGCAGCTTGCAGCGACTACATCTTTTGGAGCAGTACTTC
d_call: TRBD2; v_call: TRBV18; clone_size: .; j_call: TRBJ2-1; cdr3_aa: CASSAPGLAGGNSYNEQFF; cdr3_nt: TGTGCCAGCTCAGCACCCGGACTAGCGGGGGGGAACTCCTACAATGAGCAGTTCTTC
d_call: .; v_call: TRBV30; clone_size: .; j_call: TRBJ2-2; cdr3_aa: CAWSAGHHRLTSTTGELFF; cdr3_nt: TGTGCCTGGAGCGCGGGGCATCACCGGTTAACGTCCACCACCGGGGAGCTGTTTTTT
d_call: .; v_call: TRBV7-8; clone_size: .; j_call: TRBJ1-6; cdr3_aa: CASSLVRGARNSPLHF; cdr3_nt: TGTGCCAGCAGCTTAGTACGGGGGGCACGTAATTCACCCCTCCACTTT